What follows are 19 T cell receptor beta chains derived from one specimen sequenced in a study of cytomegalovirus exposure and HLA in healthy donors. Profiled with immunoSEQ multiplex PCR; TCRdb holds only in-frame clones, not every one. The repertoire holds around 300,000 clones, with roughly 88% as singletons. Sequenced sample: PBMCs. These receptors all come from a woman aged 18-30 years in good health and CMV-seronegative.

The chain uses TRBV2 and TRBJ1-1; D is possibly TRBD1 (5 bases). Trimming pared 8 bases from V and 4 bases from J, leaving 11 bases between. Germline V gene sequence: CDR1 SNHLY, CDR2 FYNNEI. The CDR3 has 12 amino acids. CDR3 nucleotide sequence: TGTGCCAGCCTCGGGGGGACCACTGAAGCTTTCTTT. Protein sequence: CASLGGTTEAFF.

This chain connects TRBV7-2 to TRBJ2-7; D may be TRBD1 (5 bases). Trimming removed 10 bases at V and 0 bases at J, with 10 bases between. Germline-derived CDR1 and CDR2 are SGHTA and FQGNSA. This CDR3 comprises 12 residues. This chain's CDR3 is CAKPRVSYEQYF. Written as DNA, the CDR3 is TGTGCCAAACCCAGGGTCTCCTACGAGCAGTACTTC.

The chain joins TRBV21-1 to TRBJ2-7; the table's D gene call, TRBD1, was not cross checked with the DNA. TRBV21-1 is noted as a pseudogene. There are 18 residues in the CDR3. The CDR3 spells CASSSGQVPHRETYEQYF. CDR3 sequence (DNA): TGTGCCAGCAGCAGTGGACAGGTTCCCCACCGTGAGACCTACGAGCAGTACTTC.

The rearrangement links TRBV5-1 to TRBJ2-7; 10 positions agree with TRBD1. Losses at the gene ends were 0 bases for V and 4 bases for J; bases not matched to a gene: 4. The CDR3 spans 15 residues. Germline V gene lookup returns CDR1 SGHRS and CDR2 YFSETQ. The CDR3 DNA is TGCGCCAGCAGCTTGGGAGGACAGGGGGTTTACGAGCAGTACTTC. Its translation is CASSLGGQGVYEQYF.

V gene TRBV6-1 combines with J gene TRBJ2-7, with TRBD1 as a possible D gene (6 bases). This CDR3 is 17 amino acids long. CDR1 is MNHNS, CDR2 SASEGT, per germline. V was trimmed by 2 bases and J by 2 bases, leaving 19 bases between them. This CDR3 reads CASSEFAWPGEAYEQYF. In DNA, the CDR3 is TGTGCCAGCAGTGAATTTGCGTGGCCAGGGGAAGCCTACGAGCAGTACTTC.

The V gene is TRBV28, the J gene TRBJ1-1; TRBD1 is a possible D gene (5 bases). The V end lost 6 bases, the J end lost 1 base, and 9 bases lay between the germline ends. This CDR3 has 13 amino acids. From germline, CDR1 is MDHEN and CDR2 SYDVKM. The CDR3 loop is CASSAGRNTEAFF. CDR3 nucleotides: TGTGCCAGCAGCGCAGGGCGGAACACTGAAGCTTTCTTT.

The rearrangement uses TRBV7-8 and TRBJ2-7; 7 bases line up with TRBD1. Germline CDR1 and CDR2: SGHVS and FQNEAQ. J was trimmed by 5 bases and V by 1 base; bases with no gene match: 8. The CDR3 has 15 residues. This CDR3 is CASSLGRDSSHEQYF. The CDR3 nucleotides are TGTGCCAGCAGCTTAGGTAGGGACAGTTCGCACGAGCAGTACTTC.

V is TRBV7-9 and J is TRBJ2-7, with D perhaps TRBD2 (6 bases). The length of the CDR3 is 13 residues. From germline, CDR1 is SEHNR and CDR2 FQNEAQ (reference sequence). V lost 11 bases to trimming and J lost 7 bases, with 21 bases between them. This chain's CDR3 is CAGRLGEALEQYF. The CDR3 coding sequence is TGTGCCGGGAGACTGGGGGAGGCCCTGGAGCAGTACTTC.

CDR3 sequence: CASSPIDRALNYGYTF. For the CDR3, the DNA is TGCGCCAGCAGCCCGATTGACAGGGCCCTTAACTATGGCTACACCTTC. This chain links TRBV5-1 with TRBJ1-2; 7 nucleotides align to TRBD1. This CDR3 comprises 16 residues. Per germline, CDR1 SGHRS and CDR2 YFSETQ. V shed 4 bases and J 1 base; nucleotides not matched to a gene: 10.

The chain employs TRBV11-2 and TRBJ2-1; 8 bases agree with TRBD1. The trim removed 3 bases at V and 0 bases at J, leaving 1 base unmatched. The CDR3 has 15 residues. Germline assignment: CDR1 SGHAT and CDR2 FQNNGV. The CDR3 DNA sequence: TGTGCCAGCAGCTTCGGGACAGGCTCCTACAATGAGCAGTTCTTC. Its protein is CASSFGTGSYNEQFF.

The genes are TRBV5-1 and TRBJ2-5; 12 nucleotides align to TRBD2. The V gene end was trimmed by 4 bases and the J gene end by 2 bases; junction bases not matched to a gene: 3. The germline CDR1 and CDR2 sequences are SGHRS and YFSETQ. There are 15 residues in the CDR3. CDR3 sequence (DNA): TGCGCCAGCAGCGGTGGACTAGCGGGGCAAGAGACCCAGTACTTC. As protein: CASSGGLAGQETQYF. Full variable domain (missing parts from reference TRBV5-1 and TRBJ2-5): KAGVTQTPRYLIKTRGQQVTLSCSPISGHRSVSWYQQTPGQGLQFLFEYFSETQRNKGNFPGRFSGRQFSNSRSEMNVSTLELGDSALYLCASSGGLAGQETQYFGPGTRLLVL.

The chain uses TRBV5-1 and TRBJ2-1; 13 nucleotides line up with TRBD2. In germline, CDR1 is SGHRS, CDR2 YFSETQ. There are 15 residues in the CDR3. V was pared by 4 bases and J by 4 bases, with 2 bases of the junction left unmatched. This CDR3 reads CASSRTSGGYNEQFF. CDR3 in DNA: TGCGCCAGCAGCAGGACTAGCGGGGGTTACAATGAGCAGTTCTTC.

Only one count was recorded for this clone. V and J are TRBV28 and TRBJ2-1, with D possibly TRBD1 on 6 matching bases. CDR1 is MDHEN and CDR2 is SYDVKM in the germline V gene. The CDR3 runs to 16 residues. Trimming left V 3 bases short and J 4 bases short, with 16 bases between. CDR3 sequence (DNA): TGTGCCAGCAGTTTTTTCGGCACAGGGTGGTACAATGAGCAGTTCTTC. Translated: CASSFFGTGWYNEQFF. Using reference TRBV28 and TRBJ2-1 for the parts outside the CDR3, the full variable domain is DVKVTQSSRYLVKRTGEKVFLECVQDMDHENMFWYRQDPGLGLRLIYFSYDVKMKEKGDIPEGYSVSREKKERFSLILESASTNQTSMYLCASSFFGTGWYNEQFFGPGTRLTVL.

The gene calls are TRBV5-1 and TRBJ2-1, with 7 nucleotides matching TRBD2. V shed 0 bases and J 5 bases; nucleotides not matched to a gene: 5. CDR1 and CDR2 (germline): SGHRS, YFSETQ. CDR3 length: 15 amino acids. CDR3 residues: CASSLEAGRDNEQFF. The CDR3 DNA reads as TGCGCCAGCAGCTTGGAGGCGGGGAGGGACAATGAGCAGTTCTTC.

CDR3: CASSQEPGGPSSGANVLTF. The CDR3 DNA sequence: TGTGCCAGCAGCCAAGAACCAGGGGGACCTTCATCGGGGGCCAACGTCCTGACTTTC. The chain has TRBV4-2 and TRBJ2-6; 7 bases are a match to TRBD1. CDR3 length: 19 residues. V dropped 0 bases and J dropped 4; count of bases not matched to a gene: 12. Germline-derived CDR1 and CDR2 are LGHNA and YNFKEQ.

V gene TRBV5-1 combines with J gene TRBJ1-4; D not resolved. Trimming took 5 bases from V and 0 from J, leaving 11 bases between them. The CDR3 consists of 15 residues. The germline gives CDR1 SGHRS, CDR2 YFSETQ. The CDR3 spells CASRGRRATNEKLFF. In nucleotides, the CDR3 is TGCGCCAGCAGGGGGAGAAGAGCAACTAATGAAAAACTGTTTTTT.

The chain carries TRBV19 and TRBJ2-1; no clear D gene. CDR1 and CDR2 from the germline V gene are LNHDA and SQIVND (reference sequence). This CDR3 region has 13 residues. V was clipped by 1 base and J by 5 bases, with 6 bases between them. This CDR3 is CASSIGLDNEQFF. DNA of the CDR3: TGTGCCAGTAGTATAGGACTGGACAATGAGCAGTTCTTC.

J is TRBJ1-2 and V is TRBV7-9, with D perhaps matching TRBD1 (5 bases). Germline values: CDR1 SEHNR, CDR2 FQNEAQ (reference sequence). This CDR3 has 13 residues. V was clipped by 6 bases and J by 5 bases, with 13 bases between them. CDR3 protein: CASSGQGGYGYTF. In DNA form, the CDR3 reads TGTGCCAGCAGTGGCCAGGGAGGGTATGGCTACACCTTC.

This sequence joins TRBV15 and TRBJ2-5, with TRBD2 matching 12 bases. From germline, CDR1 is LNHNV and CDR2 YYDKDF (reference sequence). The V segment lost 3 bases and the J segment 5 bases; nucleotides outside the gene matches: 7. This CDR3 is built from 16 residues. Written as DNA, the CDR3 is TGTGCCACCAGCAGCCAGACTAGCGGGAGCAGGGAGACCCAGTACTTC. Residues: CATSSQTSGSRETQYF.